This TCR beta chain is drawn from a study of cytomegalovirus exposure and HLA in healthy donors. On this clone itself: Its antigen is not known.

The primer mix had 60 Vbeta and 13 Jbeta primers. Here immunoSEQ multiplex PCR was the method, and the copy in TCRdb shows in-frame clones only, minus some. This repertoire shows some 150,000 clones, 70% to 85% found once; its top ten account for about 3.4%. CDR1 SGHTA and CDR2 FQGTGA come from the germline V gene. The CDR3 consists of 21 residues. The V end lost 2 bases, the J end lost 0 bases, and 23 bases lay between the germline ends. The study's findings and limits: Reportedly, cytomegalovirus status was diagnosed with high sensitivity and specificity.

This rearrangement joins TRBV7-3 to TRBJ1-6; possible D gene TRBD1, 5 bases. The specimen sequenced was PBMCs. The TCR sequence derives from a male donor in good health and CMV-seronegative. The CDR3 is CASSLRLDRTPPSSYNSPLHF. DNA for the CDR3: TGTGCCAGCAGCTTACGGTTAGACAGAACTCCTCCGAGCTCCTATAATTCACCCCTCCACTTT.